This is a list of T cell receptor beta chains from one sample in a study of blood T cell repertoires in COVID-19. The protocol was immunoSEQ multiplex PCR, while the TCRdb copy is restricted to in-frame clones and leaves out a portion. In the table there are roughly 200,000 clones, about 80% of which are singletons. Sequenced: peripheral blood. The origin of the receptors is a woman aged 60-75 years with COVID-19, enrolled during active disease. Both conserved end residues are part of each CDR3. D genes are given only for firm matches. A clone size is listed for some rows: how often the clone was seen (once, few, many), or a class if it is expanded.

v_gene,abundance,j_gene,d_gene,CDR3nt,CDR3aa
TRBV28,-,TRBJ1-3,-,TGTGCCAGCAGTCCTCCTTCTGGAAACACCATATATTTT,CASSPPSGNTIYF
TRBV9,-,TRBJ1-1,TRBD1,TGTGCCAGCAGCCAAGGACCAGGGGGCAGCACTGAAGCTTTCTTT,CASSQGPGGSTEAFF
TRBV6-5,-,TRBJ2-5,TRBD1,TGTGCCATTGGACAGGAAGAGACCCAGTACTTC,CAIGQEETQYF
TRBV4-3,-,TRBJ2-3,TRBD2,TGCGCCAGCAGCCAGGAAACTAGCGGGGTAGTCACAGATACGCAGTATTTT,CASSQETSGVVTDTQYF
TRBV6-5,-,TRBJ1-2,TRBD1,TGTGCCAGCAGCAGGACAGGGCCTAACTATGGCTACACCTTC,CASSRTGPNYGYTF
TRBV5-1,-,TRBJ2-1,TRBD2,TGCGCCAGCAGCTCGCGACTAGCGGGTGGTTATGAGCAGTTCTTC,CASSSRLAGGYEQFF
TRBV6-1,-,TRBJ2-1,TRBD2,TGTGCCAGCAGTGAATTAAGCGGGGGGTACAATGAGCAGTTCTTC,CASSELSGGYNEQFF
TRBV5-1,-,TRBJ2-1,-,TGCGCCAGCAGCTTACAGTATTCGGCCAATGAGCAGTTCTTC,CASSLQYSANEQFF
TRBV2,-,TRBJ1-5,TRBD1,TGTGCCAGCAGTCGACAGGGCGTAAGCAATCAGCCCCAGCATTTT,CASSRQGVSNQPQHF
TRBV2,-,TRBJ2-2,TRBD2,TGTGCCAGCAAAGAGCGGGAGAACACCGGGGAGCTGTTTTTT,CASKERENTGELFF
TRBV6-1,-,TRBJ1-4,-,TGTGCCAGCAGTGAGCTATATTCCCCCCCGAAACTGTTTTTT,CASSELYSPPKLFF
TRBV7-9,-,TRBJ1-1,TRBD1,TGTGCCAGCAGCCAGATGGGACAGGGTTCATCTGAAGCTTTCTTT,CASSQMGQGSSEAFF
TRBV28,-,TRBJ1-2,-,TGTGCCAGCAGTTTAGGCAGGGGACCCAACTATGGCTACACCTTC,CASSLGRGPNYGYTF
TRBV9,-,TRBJ1-3,-,TGTGCCAGCAGCGCTAACTACGGCTCTGGAAACACCATATATTTT,CASSANYGSGNTIYF
TRBV7-2,-,TRBJ2-1,-,TGTGCCAGCAGCCGGGGGTACAATGAGCAGTTCTTC,CASSRGYNEQFF
TRBV18,-,TRBJ1-5,-,TGTGCCAGCTCTCCTGGAGGTGACAATCAGCCCCAGCATTTT,CASSPGGDNQPQHF
TRBV5-5,-,TRBJ2-7,-,TGTGCCAGCGTTGGGAGGATATACGAGCAGTACTTC,CASVGRIYEQYF
TRBV5-1,-,TRBJ2-1,TRBD2,TGCGCCAGCAGCTTTGGCCATTCGGGGGGTTCCTACAATGAGCAGTTCTTC,CASSFGHSGGSYNEQFF
TRBV2,-,TRBJ2-3,TRBD1,TGTGCCAGCAGCCCAGACAGGGGAAGGTCAGATACGCAGTATTTT,CASSPDRGRSDTQYF
TRBV15,-,TRBJ2-7,TRBD2,TGTGCCACCAGAGAGGGCCAGCGGGAGTGGCGCGAGCAGTACTTC,CATREGQREWREQYF
TRBV28,-,TRBJ1-2,TRBD1,TGTGCCAGCAGAGTCGGGACAGGGTTCAACTATGGCTACACCTTC,CASRVGTGFNYGYTF
TRBV30,-,TRBJ1-2,TRBD1,TGTGCCTGGGATGACAGGGGATATGGCTACACCTTC,CAWDDRGYGYTF
TRBV28,-,TRBJ1-6,-,TGTGCCAGCAGTTTACGACGGGGGAGCTCCTATAATTCACCCCTCCACTTT,CASSLRRGSSYNSPLHF
TRBV11-3,-,TRBJ2-1,-,TGTGCCAGCAGCCAAGGGGGGGCGGGAAGCTCCTACAATGAGCAGTTCTTC,CASSQGGAGSSYNEQFF
TRBV3-1/TRBV3-2,-,TRBJ2-3,-,TGTGCCAGCAGCCAAGGATCCAGGGCAGATACGCAGTATTTT,CASSQGSRADTQYF
TRBV28,-,TRBJ1-4,TRBD1,TGTGCCAGCCGCGCAGGGGGTGAAAAACTGTTTTTT,CASRAGGEKLFF
TRBV28,-,TRBJ2-1,TRBD1,TGTGCCAGCAGTTTTTTGAGGGGGCTAGCTACCCATGAGCAGTTCTTC,CASSFLRGLATHEQFF
TRBV9,few,TRBJ2-1,TRBD2,TGTGCCAGCAGCGTAGGTGTCGGGAGGGGTCAGGAGCAGTTCTTC,CASSVGVGRGQEQFF
TRBV28,-,TRBJ2-5,TRBD2,TGTGCCAGCAGGACTAGCGGGGTGACCCAGTACTTC,CASRTSGVTQYF
TRBV12-5,-,TRBJ2-3,TRBD2,TGTGCTAGTGGAGTTAGCGGGAGGTTTAGCACAGATACGCAGTATTTT,CASGVSGRFSTDTQYF
TRBV20-1,-,TRBJ2-5,TRBD1,TGCAGTGCTAGTTCGGGACAGGCAGCAGAGACCCAGTACTTC,CSASSGQAAETQYF
TRBV27,-,TRBJ1-1,-,TGTGCCAGCAGTCCAATCTGGGGCTGGAGAACTGAAGCTTTCTTT,CASSPIWGWRTEAFF
TRBV27,-,TRBJ2-7,-,TGTGCCAGCCGAAAAGTGGGGGCCGACTTATACGAGCAGTACTTC,CASRKVGADLYEQYF
TRBV18,once,TRBJ2-1,TRBD1,TGTGCCAGCTCACCCCGGACAGGGTCTTTGGATGAGCAGTTCTTC,CASSPRTGSLDEQFF
TRBV6-5,-,TRBJ1-2,TRBD1,TGTGCCAGCAGGGTGATACAGGGGGCTAACTATGGCTACACCTTC,CASRVIQGANYGYTF
TRBV19,-,TRBJ1-2,-,TGTGCCAGTAAGATTGGCAGGGCTACCTATGGCTACACCTTC,CASKIGRATYGYTF
TRBV12-5,-,TRBJ2-3,TRBD2,TGTGCTAGTGGTTTCGGGACTAGCGGGGAGGATACGCAGTATTTT,CASGFGTSGEDTQYF
TRBV5-6,-,TRBJ2-3,TRBD1,TGTGCCAGCAGCTGGGAACAGGGGGCCCTAACAGATACGCAGTATTTT,CASSWEQGALTDTQYF
TRBV12-3/TRBV12-4,-,TRBJ1-1,-,TGTGCCAGCAGTCTACAGGGGAACACTGAAGCTTTCTTT,CASSLQGNTEAFF
TRBV6-5,-,TRBJ1-6,TRBD1,TGTGCCAGCAGTTACTCGGACAGGGGGAGGAATTCACCCCTCCACTTT,CASSYSDRGRNSPLHF
TRBV7-2,-,TRBJ2-7,TRBD2,TGTGCCAGCAGCCCCCGACTAGCGGGAGAAGGGGAGCAGTACTTC,CASSPRLAGEGEQYF
TRBV5-6,-,TRBJ1-3,TRBD1,TGTGCCAGCAGGCCACAGGGGGCCGCGCCTGGAAACACCATATATTTT,CASRPQGAAPGNTIYF
TRBV19,-,TRBJ2-7,TRBD2,TGTGCCAGTAGTTCTAGCGGAGACATCTACGAGCAGTACTTC,CASSSSGDIYEQYF
TRBV14,-,TRBJ1-2,-,TGTGCCAGCAGCCAAGACCCAGGGAGGGGCTACACCTTC,CASSQDPGRGYTF
TRBV7-2,many,TRBJ2-1,-,TGTGCCAGCAGCTTAAGGCTAGCGAGGAATGAGCAGTTCTTC,CASSLRLARNEQFF
TRBV30,-,TRBJ1-1,-,TGTGCCTCCCAAACGGGGAGGAGCACTGAAGCTTTCTTT,CASQTGRSTEAFF
TRBV3-1/TRBV3-2,-,TRBJ1-5,-,TGTGCCAGCAGCCAATTTCCCTCGTCGGGGGGCCTAAATCAGCCCCAGCATTTT,CASSQFPSSGGLNQPQHF